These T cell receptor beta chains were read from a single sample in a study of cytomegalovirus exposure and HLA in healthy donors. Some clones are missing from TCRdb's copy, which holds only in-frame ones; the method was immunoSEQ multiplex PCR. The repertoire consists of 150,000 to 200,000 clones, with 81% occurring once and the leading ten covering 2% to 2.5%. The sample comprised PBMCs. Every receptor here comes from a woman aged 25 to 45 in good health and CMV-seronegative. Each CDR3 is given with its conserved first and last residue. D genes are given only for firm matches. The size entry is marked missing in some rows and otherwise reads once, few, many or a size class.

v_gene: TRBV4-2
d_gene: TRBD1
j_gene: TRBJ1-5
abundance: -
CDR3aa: CASSQAWDRGEQPQHF
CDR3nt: TGTGCCAGCAGCCAAGCTTGGGACAGGGGCGAGCAGCCCCAGCATTTT

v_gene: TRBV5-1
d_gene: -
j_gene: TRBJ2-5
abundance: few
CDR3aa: CASSFSPWETQYF
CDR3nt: TGCGCCAGCAGCTTTAGCCCCTGGGAGACCCAGTACTTC

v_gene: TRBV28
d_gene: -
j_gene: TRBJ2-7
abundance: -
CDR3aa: CASSNPDRDSEQYF
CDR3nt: TGTGCCAGCAGTAACCCCGACAGGGACTCCGAGCAGTACTTC

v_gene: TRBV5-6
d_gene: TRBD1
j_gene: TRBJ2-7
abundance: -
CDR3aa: CASSLRRQGDLYEQYF
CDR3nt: TGTGCCAGCAGCTTGCGGCGGCAGGGGGACCTCTACGAGCAGTACTTC

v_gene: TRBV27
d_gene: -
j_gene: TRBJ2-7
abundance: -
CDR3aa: CASSFVGSYEQYF
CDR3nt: TGTGCCAGCAGTTTTGTTGGGAGCTACGAGCAGTACTTC

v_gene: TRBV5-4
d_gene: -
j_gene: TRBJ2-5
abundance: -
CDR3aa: CASSSAQFQETQYF
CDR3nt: TGTGCCAGCAGCTCGGCACAGTTTCAAGAGACCCAGTACTTC

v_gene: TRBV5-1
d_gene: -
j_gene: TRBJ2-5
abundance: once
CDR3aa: CASSLWAGYEETQYF
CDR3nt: TGCGCCAGCAGCTTGTGGGCAGGATACGAAGAGACCCAGTACTTC

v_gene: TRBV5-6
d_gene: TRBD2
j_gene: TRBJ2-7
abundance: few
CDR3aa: CASSLSGSTYEQYF
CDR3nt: TGTGCCAGCAGCTTGAGCGGGAGCACCTACGAGCAGTACTTC

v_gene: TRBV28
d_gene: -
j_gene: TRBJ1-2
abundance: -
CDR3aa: CASSLGQNYGYTF
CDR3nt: TGTGCCAGCAGTTTAGGTCAGAACTATGGCTACACCTTC

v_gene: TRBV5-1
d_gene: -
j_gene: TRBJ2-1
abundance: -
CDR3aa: CASSPRDTHEQFF
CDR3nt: TGCGCCAGCAGCCCCCGGGACACCCATGAGCAGTTCTTC

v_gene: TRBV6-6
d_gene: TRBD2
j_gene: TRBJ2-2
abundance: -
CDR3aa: CASSYTGTSPGELFF
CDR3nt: TGTGCCAGCAGTTACACCGGGACTAGTCCGGGGGAGCTGTTTTTT

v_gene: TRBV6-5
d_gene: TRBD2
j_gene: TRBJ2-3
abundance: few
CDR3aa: CASSRSGVSTDTQYF
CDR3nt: TGTGCCAGCAGTCGTAGCGGGGTTAGCACAGATACGCAGTATTTT

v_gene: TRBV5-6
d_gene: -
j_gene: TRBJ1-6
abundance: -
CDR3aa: CASSLDSQSSYNSPLHF
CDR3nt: TGTGCCAGCAGCCTAGACAGTCAAAGCTCCTATAATTCACCCCTCCACTTT

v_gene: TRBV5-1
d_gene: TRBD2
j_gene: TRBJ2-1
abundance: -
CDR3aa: CASSFPSGGARVGEQFF
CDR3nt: TGCGCCAGCAGCTTCCCTAGCGGGGGGGCTAGAGTCGGTGAGCAGTTCTTC

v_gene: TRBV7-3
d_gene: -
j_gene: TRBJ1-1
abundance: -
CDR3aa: CASSRDGGLVNTEAFF
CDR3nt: TGTGCCAGCAGCCGCGACGGGGGGCTTGTGAACACTGAAGCTTTCTTT

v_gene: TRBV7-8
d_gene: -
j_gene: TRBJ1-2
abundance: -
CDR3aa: CASSFLGTSFYGYTF
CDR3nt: TGTGCCAGCAGCTTCCTCGGGACATCCTTCTATGGCTACACCTTC

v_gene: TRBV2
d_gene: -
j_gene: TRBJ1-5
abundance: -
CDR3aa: CASTVAPDRYNQPQHF
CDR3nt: TGTGCCAGCACAGTCGCCCCGGACAGATACAATCAGCCCCAGCATTTT

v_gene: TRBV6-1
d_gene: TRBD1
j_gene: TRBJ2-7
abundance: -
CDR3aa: CASNAGAGGSAEQYF
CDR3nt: TGTGCCAGCAACGCGGGTGCAGGGGGCTCAGCCGAGCAGTACTTC

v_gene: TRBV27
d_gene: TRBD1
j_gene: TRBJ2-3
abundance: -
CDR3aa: CASSLWTGPTDTQYF
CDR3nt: TGTGCCAGCAGTTTATGGACAGGGCCCACAGATACGCAGTATTTT

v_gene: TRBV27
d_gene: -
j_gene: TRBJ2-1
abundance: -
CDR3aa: CASSSTGYNEQFF
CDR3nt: TGTGCCAGCAGCTCGACAGGATACAATGAGCAGTTCTTC

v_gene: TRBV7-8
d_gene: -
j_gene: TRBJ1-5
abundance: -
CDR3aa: CASSLVEGQPQHF
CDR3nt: TGTGCCAGCAGCTTAGTTGAGGGTCAGCCCCAGCATTTT

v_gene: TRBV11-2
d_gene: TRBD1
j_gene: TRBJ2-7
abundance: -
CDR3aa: CASSSIRTGASRYEQYF
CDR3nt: TGTGCCAGCAGCTCGATTAGGACAGGGGCTAGTCGGTACGAGCAGTACTTC

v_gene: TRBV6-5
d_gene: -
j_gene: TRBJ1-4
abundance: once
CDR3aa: CATKRTATNEKLFF
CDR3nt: TGTGCCACCAAGCGGACAGCAACTAATGAAAAACTGTTTTTT

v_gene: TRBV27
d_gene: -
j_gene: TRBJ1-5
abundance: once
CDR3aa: CASSLRRNQPQHF
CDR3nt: TGTGCCAGCAGTTTACGGAGGAATCAGCCCCAGCATTTT

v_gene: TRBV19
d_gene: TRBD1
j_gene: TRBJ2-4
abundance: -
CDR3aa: CASRLGTGITKNIQYF
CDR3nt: TGTGCCAGTAGACTTGGGACAGGGATAACCAAAAACATTCAGTACTTC

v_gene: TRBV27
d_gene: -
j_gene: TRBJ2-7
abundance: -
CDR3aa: CASSPLAHQSYEQYF
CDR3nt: TGTGCCAGCAGTCCGTTAGCGCATCAATCCTACGAGCAGTACTTC

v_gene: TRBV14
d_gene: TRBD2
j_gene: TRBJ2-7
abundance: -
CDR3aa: CASSQVELAGGLSYEQYF
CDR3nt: TGTGCCAGCAGCCAAGTTGAGCTAGCGGGAGGACTCTCCTACGAGCAGTACTTC

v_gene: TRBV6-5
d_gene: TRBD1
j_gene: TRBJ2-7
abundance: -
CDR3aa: CASSLGQGGEQYF
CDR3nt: TGTGCCAGCAGTTTAGGACAGGGTGGCGAGCAGTACTTC

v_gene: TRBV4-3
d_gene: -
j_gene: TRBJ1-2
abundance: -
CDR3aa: CASSQDQGNYGYTF
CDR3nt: TGCGCCAGCAGCCAAGACCAGGGAAACTATGGCTACACCTTC

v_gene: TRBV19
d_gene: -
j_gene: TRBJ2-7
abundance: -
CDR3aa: CASSIAYEQYF
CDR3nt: TGTGCCAGTAGTATCGCCTACGAGCAGTACTTC

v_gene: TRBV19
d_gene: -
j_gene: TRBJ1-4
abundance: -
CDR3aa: CASSFQFTNEKLFF
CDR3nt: TGTGCCAGTAGTTTTCAGTTTACTAATGAAAAACTGTTTTTT

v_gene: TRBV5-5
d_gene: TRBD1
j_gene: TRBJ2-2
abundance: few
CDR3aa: CASSSTRGPGELFF
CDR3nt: TGTGCCAGCAGCTCCACCAGGGGGCCCGGGGAGCTGTTTTTT

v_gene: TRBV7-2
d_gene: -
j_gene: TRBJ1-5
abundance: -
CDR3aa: CASSSNTGYVQPQHF
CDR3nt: TGTGCCAGCAGCTCAAACACAGGGTACGTCCAGCCCCAGCATTTT

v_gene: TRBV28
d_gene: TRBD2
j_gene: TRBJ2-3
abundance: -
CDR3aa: CASSLSSGRSDTQYF
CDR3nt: TGTGCCAGCAGTTTATCTAGCGGGAGGTCAGATACGCAGTATTTT

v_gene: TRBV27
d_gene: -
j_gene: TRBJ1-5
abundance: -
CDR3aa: CASSLIQRGAQHF
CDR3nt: TGTGCCAGCAGTTTAATTCAACGGGGGGCCCAGCATTTT

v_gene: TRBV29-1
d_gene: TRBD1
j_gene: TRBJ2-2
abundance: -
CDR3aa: CSVAGQGEHTGELFF
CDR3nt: TGCAGCGTCGCGGGACAGGGGGAACACACCGGGGAGCTGTTTTTT

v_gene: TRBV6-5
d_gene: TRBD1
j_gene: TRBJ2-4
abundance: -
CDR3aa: CASSYSGTDKNSQYF
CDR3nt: TGTGCCAGCAGTTACAGTGGGACAGATAAAAACAGTCAGTACTTC

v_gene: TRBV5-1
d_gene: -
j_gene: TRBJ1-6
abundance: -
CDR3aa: CASSFGYNSPLHF
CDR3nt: TGCGCCAGCAGCTTCGGGTATAATTCACCCCTCCACTTT

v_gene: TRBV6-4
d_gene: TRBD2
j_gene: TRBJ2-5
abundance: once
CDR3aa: CASSDQGLADIRQETQYF
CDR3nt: TGTGCCAGCAGTGACCAGGGACTAGCAGATATTAGGCAAGAGACCCAGTACTTC

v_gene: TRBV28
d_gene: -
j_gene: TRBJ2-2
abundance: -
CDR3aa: CASTLGAGWVGELFF
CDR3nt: TGTGCCAGCACCCTGGGCGCAGGGTGGGTTGGGGAGCTGTTTTTT

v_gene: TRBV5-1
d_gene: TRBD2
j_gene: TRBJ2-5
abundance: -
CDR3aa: CASSLTGLAGAETQYF
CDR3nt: TGCGCCAGCAGCCTGACGGGACTAGCGGGGGCCGAGACCCAGTACTTC

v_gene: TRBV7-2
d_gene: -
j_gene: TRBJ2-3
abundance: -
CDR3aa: CASSFVAGTSTDTQYF
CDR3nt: TGTGCCAGCAGCTTTGTGGCGGGAACTAGCACAGATACGCAGTATTTT

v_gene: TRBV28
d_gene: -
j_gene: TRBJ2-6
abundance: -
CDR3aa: CASSFSLAGRASGANVLTF
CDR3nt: TGTGCCAGCAGTTTTTCCCTTGCGGGACGGGCCTCAGGGGCCAACGTCCTGACTTTC

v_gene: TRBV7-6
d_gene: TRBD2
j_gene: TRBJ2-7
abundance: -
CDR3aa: CASSLEWRGDEQYF
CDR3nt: TGTGCCAGCAGCTTAGAGTGGCGGGGGGACGAGCAGTACTTC

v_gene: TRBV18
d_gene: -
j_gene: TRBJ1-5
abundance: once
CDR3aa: CASSQAGPNSNQPQHF
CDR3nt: TGTGCCAGCTCACAAGCAGGCCCAAATAGCAATCAGCCCCAGCATTTT

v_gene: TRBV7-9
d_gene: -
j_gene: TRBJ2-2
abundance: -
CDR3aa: CASSLTATGELFF
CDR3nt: TGTGCCAGCAGTCTAACCGCCACCGGGGAGCTGTTTTTT

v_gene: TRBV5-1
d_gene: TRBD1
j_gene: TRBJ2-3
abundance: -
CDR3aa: CASSSGTGQMDTQYF
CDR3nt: TGCGCCAGCAGCTCCGGGACAGGGCAGATGGATACGCAGTATTTT

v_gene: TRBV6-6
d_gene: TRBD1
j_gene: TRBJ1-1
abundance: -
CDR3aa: CASSFQQGDTEAFF
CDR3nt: TGTGCCAGCAGTTTTCAACAGGGGGACACTGAAGCTTTCTTT

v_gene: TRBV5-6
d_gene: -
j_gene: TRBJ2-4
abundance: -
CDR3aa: CASSSEMREAKNIQYF
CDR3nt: TGTGCCAGCAGTTCTGAGATGAGGGAAGCCAAAAACATTCAGTACTTC

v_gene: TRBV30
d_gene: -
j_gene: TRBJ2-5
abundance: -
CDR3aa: CAWSVLETQYF
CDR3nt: TGTGCCTGGAGTGTACTCGAGACCCAGTACTTC

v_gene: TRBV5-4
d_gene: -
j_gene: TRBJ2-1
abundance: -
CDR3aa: CASSLDDFPDPNEQFF
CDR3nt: TGTGCCAGCAGCTTGGATGACTTCCCCGATCCTAATGAGCAGTTCTTC

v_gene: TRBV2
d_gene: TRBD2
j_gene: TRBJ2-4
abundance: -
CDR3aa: CASTRGGVNIQYF
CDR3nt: TGTGCCAGTACGCGGGGGGGCGTGAACATTCAGTACTTC

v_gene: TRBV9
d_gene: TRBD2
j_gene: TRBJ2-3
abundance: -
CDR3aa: CASSPGLQSDTQYF
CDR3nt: TGTGCCAGCAGTCCGGGACTACAGTCCGATACGCAGTATTTT

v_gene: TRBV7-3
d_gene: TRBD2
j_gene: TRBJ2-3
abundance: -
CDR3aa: CASSLGGLAGVPDTQYF
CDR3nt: TGTGCCAGCAGCTTAGGCGGACTAGCGGGAGTCCCAGATACGCAGTATTTT

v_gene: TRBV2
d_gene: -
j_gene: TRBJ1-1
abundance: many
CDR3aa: CASKGQMNTEAFF
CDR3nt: TGTGCCAGCAAAGGACAGATGAACACTGAAGCTTTCTTT

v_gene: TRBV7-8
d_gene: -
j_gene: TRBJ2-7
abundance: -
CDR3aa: CASSLASGMGAAPYEQYF
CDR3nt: TGTGCCAGCAGCTTAGCGTCAGGAATGGGGGCTGCTCCCTACGAGCAGTACTTC

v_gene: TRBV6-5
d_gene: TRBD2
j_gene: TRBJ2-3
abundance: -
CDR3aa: CASSSGGGNTDTQYF
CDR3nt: TGTGCCAGCAGTTCTGGGGGGGGGAACACAGATACGCAGTATTTT

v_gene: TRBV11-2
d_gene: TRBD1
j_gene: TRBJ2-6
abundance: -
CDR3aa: CASSTLLDRGSGANVLTF
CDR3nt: TGTGCCAGCAGCACGTTGTTGGACAGGGGATCTGGGGCCAACGTCCTGACTTTC

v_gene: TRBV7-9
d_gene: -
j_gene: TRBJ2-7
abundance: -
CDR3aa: CASRPHPNHSSYEQYF
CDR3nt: TGTGCCAGCAGACCTCACCCAAATCACAGCTCCTACGAGCAGTACTTC